The rows below give T cell receptor beta chains drawn from one sample of a study of blood T cell repertoires in COVID-19. Data came from immunoSEQ multiplex PCR; TCRdb stores just in-frame clones and leaves some out. Among roughly 200,000 clones listed, approximately 86% were seen once. The sequenced material came from PBMCs or T cells enriched from blood (not recorded which). These receptors were taken from a woman in her thirties who had been exposed to COVID-19. Both conserved end residues are part of each CDR3. The D gene is left open where the match is weak. For some rows the clone size is stated as once, few or many, or as a class when expanded; others skip it.

CDR3aa,CDR3nt,abundance,v_gene,d_gene,j_gene
CASRHEGQKNTEAFF,TGCGCCAGCAGACACGAGGGACAGAAGAACACTGAAGCTTTCTTT,.,TRBV5-1,TRBD1,TRBJ1-1
CASSWSGENQPQHF,TGTGCCAGCAGTTGGTCAGGGGAGAATCAGCCCCAGCATTTT,.,TRBV27,.,TRBJ1-5
CASSPTGGSSQPQHF,TGTGCCAGCAGCCCGACAGGGGGTAGCAGTCAGCCCCAGCATTTT,.,TRBV5-8,TRBD1,TRBJ1-5
CSVGEGRGGFTGELFF,TGCAGCGTTGGAGAAGGACGGGGGGGCTTTACCGGGGAGCTGTTTTTT,.,TRBV29-1,TRBD2,TRBJ2-2
CAWSGGLSTDTQYF,TGTGCCTGGAGCGGGGGGCTTAGCACAGATACGCAGTATTTT,.,TRBV30,.,TRBJ2-3
CASSQAINRGPVNTEAFF,TGTGCCAGCAGCCAAGCAATTAACAGGGGGCCGGTGAACACTGAAGCTTTCTTT,.,TRBV3-1/TRBV3-2,TRBD1,TRBJ1-1
CASGSDRGYEQYF,TGTGCTAGTGGAAGCGACAGGGGTTACGAGCAGTACTTC,.,TRBV12-5,TRBD1,TRBJ2-7
CASSHIRGGVYEQYF,TGTGCCAGCAGCCATATAAGGGGCGGAGTTTACGAGCAGTACTTC,few,TRBV3-1/TRBV3-2,.,TRBJ2-7
CASSLALAGIANTGELFF,TGTGCCAGCAGCTTGGCGCTAGCGGGGATCGCGAACACCGGGGAGCTGTTTTTT,.,TRBV5-4,TRBD2,TRBJ2-2
CASSRLETPLHF,TGTGCCAGCAGCCGCCTGGAGACACCCCTCCACTTT,.,TRBV3-1/TRBV3-2,.,TRBJ1-6
CASTKGTGEKLFF,TGTGCCAGCACCAAGGGGACAGGCGAAAAACTGTTTTTT,.,TRBV5-4,TRBD1,TRBJ1-4
CASSSDRGTYTEAFF,TGTGCCAGCAGTTCGGACAGGGGGACATACACTGAAGCTTTCTTT,.,TRBV27,TRBD1,TRBJ1-1
CASSPRAGEQYF,TGTGCCAGCTCACCACGTGCGGGGGAGCAGTACTTC,.,TRBV18,.,TRBJ2-7
CASSEAGRGGSEQFF,TGTGCCAGCAGTGAAGCGGGCAGGGGAGGGAGTGAGCAGTTCTTC,.,TRBV2,.,TRBJ2-1
CASSDNSGSTDTQYF,TGTGCCAGCAGTGACAATTCGGGATCCACAGATACGCAGTATTTT,.,TRBV2,.,TRBJ2-3
CASSLGTRSNQPQHF,TGTGCCAGCAGCCTAGGGACACGGAGCAATCAGCCCCAGCATTTT,.,TRBV7-8,.,TRBJ1-5